This T cell receptor beta chain was recorded in a study of blood T cells in healthy people across ages. About the research overall: About one barcoded beta molecule per two T cells came from capture by template switching.

Details on this clonotype: Its antigen remains unknown.

CDR3 length: 14 residues. The V gene's germline CDR1 is SGHAT and CDR2 FQNNGV. With 5 bases clipped from V and 4 bases from J, the junction kept 5 bases outside the gene matches. A second PCR, run for roughly 7 to 12 cycles, used a sample-barcoded 5' primer plus a J-beta primer mix. TCRdb itself ran the 5' RACE reads through MiXCR, one entry per CDR3 protein. In the table there are a few hundred thousand distinct CDR3 sequences, about 49% of which are singletons. The study, taken as a whole, reports: Estimates based on one million T cells were treated as lower bounds. Donors of long life had a larger count of naive CD4+ cells and greater diversity than aged donors. Unsorted PBMCs prevented conclusive naive versus antigen-experienced comparison.

This chain links TRBV11-2 with TRBJ2-5; TRBD1 matches at 9 bases. The TCR sequence derives from a man between 60 and 70 years old in good health. Sequenced input: blood. CDR3 DNA sequence: TGTGCCAGCAGCACAACAGGGGGCAGAGAGACCCAGTACTTC. This gives the protein CASSTTGGRETQYF.